The T cell receptor beta chain under discussion was sequenced for a study of technical replicates of blood from several donors. This CDR3 is 12 amino acids long. Germline V gene lookup returns CDR1 MDHEN and CDR2 SYDVKM. V was clipped by 3 bases and J by 8 bases, with 10 bases between them. This clone showed up just once. Repertoires were generated with immunoSEQ multiplex PCR, while TCRdb's copy carries only in-frame clones and drops some. The sample contains roughly 72,000 clones, 96% of which appear only once. Sequenced sample: T cells isolated from PBMCs. The clonotype was recovered from a human donor in good health. V and J are TRBV28 and TRBJ1-1; possibly TRBD1 for D (6 bases). CDR3 sequence: CASSLRGTEAFF. CDR3 DNA: TGTGCCAGCAGTTTGAGAGGGACAGAAGCTTTCTTT.